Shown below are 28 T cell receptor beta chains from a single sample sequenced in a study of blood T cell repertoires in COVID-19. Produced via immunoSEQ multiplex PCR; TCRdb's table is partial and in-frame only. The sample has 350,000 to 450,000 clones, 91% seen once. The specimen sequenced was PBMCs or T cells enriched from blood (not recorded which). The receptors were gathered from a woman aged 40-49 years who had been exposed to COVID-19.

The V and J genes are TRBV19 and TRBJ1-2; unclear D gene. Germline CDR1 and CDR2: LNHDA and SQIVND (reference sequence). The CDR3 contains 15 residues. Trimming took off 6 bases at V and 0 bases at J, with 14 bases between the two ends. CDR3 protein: CASSSGKASNYGYTF. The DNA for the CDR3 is TGTGCCAGTAGCTCAGGAAAGGCTTCTAACTATGGCTACACCTTC.

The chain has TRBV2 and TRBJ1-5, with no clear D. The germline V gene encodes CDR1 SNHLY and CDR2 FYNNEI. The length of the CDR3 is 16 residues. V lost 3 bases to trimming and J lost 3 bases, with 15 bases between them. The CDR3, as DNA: TGTGCCAGCAGTGAGACGTCGGGTCAGCTCAATCAGCCCCAGCATTTT. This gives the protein CASSETSGQLNQPQHF.

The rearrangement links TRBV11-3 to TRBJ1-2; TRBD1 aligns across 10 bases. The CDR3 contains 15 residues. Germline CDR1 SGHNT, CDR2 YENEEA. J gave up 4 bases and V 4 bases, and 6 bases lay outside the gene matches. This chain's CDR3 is CASSYGQGVFYGYTF. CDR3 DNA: TGTGCCAGCAGCTACGGACAGGGGGTGTTCTATGGCTACACCTTC.

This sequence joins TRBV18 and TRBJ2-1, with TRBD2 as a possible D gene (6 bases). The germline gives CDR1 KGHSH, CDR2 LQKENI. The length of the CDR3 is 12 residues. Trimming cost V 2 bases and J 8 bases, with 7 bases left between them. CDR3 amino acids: CASSPGGDEQFF. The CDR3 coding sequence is TGTGCCAGCTCACCAGGCGGGGATGAGCAGTTCTTC.

The CDR3 DNA is TGTGCCAGCAGCCGACCGGGACTTTGGAACGAGCAGTACTTC. This sequence encodes CASSRPGLWNEQYF. The V gene is TRBV5-4, the J gene TRBJ2-7, with TRBD2 as a possible D gene (6 bases). The ends were cut back, 4 bases at V and 5 bases at J, with 16 bases in the middle. The germline V gene encodes CDR1 SGHNT and CDR2 YYREEE (reference sequence). This CDR3 has 14 amino acids.

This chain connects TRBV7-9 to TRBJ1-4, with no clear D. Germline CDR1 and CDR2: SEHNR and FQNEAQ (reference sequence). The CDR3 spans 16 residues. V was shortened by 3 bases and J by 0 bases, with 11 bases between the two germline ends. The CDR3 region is CASSLSRSATNEKLFF. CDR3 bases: TGTGCCAGCAGCTTGTCCCGATCAGCAACTAATGAAAAACTGTTTTTT.

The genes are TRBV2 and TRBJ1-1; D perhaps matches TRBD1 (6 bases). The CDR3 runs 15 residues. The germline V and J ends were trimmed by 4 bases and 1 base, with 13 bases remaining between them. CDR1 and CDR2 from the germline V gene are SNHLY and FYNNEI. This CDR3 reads CASSALTGPNTEAFF. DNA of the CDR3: TGTGCCAGCAGTGCCCTGACAGGCCCGAACACTGAAGCTTTCTTT.

The CDR3 spells CASSDGTGRSRAFF. CDR3 nucleotides: TGTGCCAGCAGTGACGGGACAGGGCGGAGCAGAGCTTTCTTT. This chain joins TRBV6-4 and TRBJ1-1; 9 nucleotides align to TRBD1. Losses at the gene ends were 2 bases for V and 10 bases for J; bases not matched to a gene: 8. CDR3 length: 14 residues. Germline values: CDR1 MRHNA, CDR2 SNTAGT.

The DNA for the CDR3 is TGTGCCAGCAGTATCGGGACAGGGTCCGGGGAGCTGTTTTTT. Its translation is CASSIGTGSGELFF. This chain links TRBV27 with TRBJ2-2, with 9 bases lining up with TRBD1. CDR3 length: 14 amino acids. Germline V CDR1 and CDR2: MNHEY, SMNVEV (reference sequence). J was trimmed by 6 bases and V by 5 bases; bases with no gene match: 4.

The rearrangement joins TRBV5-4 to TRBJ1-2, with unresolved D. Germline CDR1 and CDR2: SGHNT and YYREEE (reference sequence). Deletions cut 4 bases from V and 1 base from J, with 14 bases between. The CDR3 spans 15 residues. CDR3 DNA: TGTGCCAGCAGCGCTGGCATGGTCGTTAACTATGGCTACACCTTC. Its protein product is CASSAGMVVNYGYTF.

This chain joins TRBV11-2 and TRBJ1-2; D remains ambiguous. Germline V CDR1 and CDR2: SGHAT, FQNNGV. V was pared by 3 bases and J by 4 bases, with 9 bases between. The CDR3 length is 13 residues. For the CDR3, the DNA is TGTGCCAGCAGCTTTGACTCCTTCTATGGCTACACCTTC. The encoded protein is CASSFDSFYGYTF.

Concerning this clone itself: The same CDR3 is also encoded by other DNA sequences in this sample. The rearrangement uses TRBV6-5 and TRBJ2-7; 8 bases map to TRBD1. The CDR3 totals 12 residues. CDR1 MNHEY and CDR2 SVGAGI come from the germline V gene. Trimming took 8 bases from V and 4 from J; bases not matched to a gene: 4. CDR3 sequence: CASRDRHYEQYF. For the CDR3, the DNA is TGTGCCAGCCGGGACAGGCATTACGAGCAGTACTTC.

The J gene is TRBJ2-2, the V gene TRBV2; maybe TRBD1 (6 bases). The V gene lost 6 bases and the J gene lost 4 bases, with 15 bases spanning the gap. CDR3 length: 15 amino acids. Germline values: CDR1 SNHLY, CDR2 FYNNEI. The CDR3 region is CASRLWDTFTGELFF. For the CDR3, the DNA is TGTGCCAGCAGATTATGGGACACATTCACCGGGGAGCTGTTTTTT.

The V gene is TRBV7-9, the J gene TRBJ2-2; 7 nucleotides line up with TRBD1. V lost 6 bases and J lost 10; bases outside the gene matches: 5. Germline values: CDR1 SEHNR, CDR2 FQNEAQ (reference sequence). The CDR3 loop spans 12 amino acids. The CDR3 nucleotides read TGTGCCAGCAGGGATACAGGGGCGGAGCTGTTTTTT. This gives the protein CASRDTGAELFF.

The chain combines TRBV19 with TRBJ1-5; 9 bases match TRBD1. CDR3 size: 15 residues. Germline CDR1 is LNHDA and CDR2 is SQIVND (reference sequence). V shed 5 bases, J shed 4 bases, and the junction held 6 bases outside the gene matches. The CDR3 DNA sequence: TGTGCCAGTAGTTACCCCGGGACAGGGAATCAGCCCCAGCATTTT. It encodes CASSYPGTGNQPQHF.

The CDR3 loop reads CASNPGGHGYTF. The DNA of the CDR3 is TGTGCCAGTAATCCGGGGGGGCATGGCTACACCTTC. This chain links TRBV19 with TRBJ1-2; TRBD1 might be the D (6 bases). V lost 7 bases and J lost 6, with 12 bases in between. Germline-derived CDR1 and CDR2 are LNHDA and SQIVND (reference sequence). CDR3 size: 12 residues. Full variable domain (missing parts from reference TRBV19 and TRBJ1-2): DGGITQSPKYLFRKEGQNVTLSCEQNLNHDAMYWYRQDPGQGLRLIYYSQIVNDFQKGDIAEGYSVSREKKESFPLTVTSAQKNPTAFYLCASNPGGHGYTFGSGTRLTVV.

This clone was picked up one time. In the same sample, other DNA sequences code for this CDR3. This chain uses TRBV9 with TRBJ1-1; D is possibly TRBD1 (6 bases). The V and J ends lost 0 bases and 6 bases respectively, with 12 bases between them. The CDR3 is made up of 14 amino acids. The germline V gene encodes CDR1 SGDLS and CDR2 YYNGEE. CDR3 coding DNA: TGTGCCAGCAGCGTAGCTGGGGGGGGCTCTGAAGCTTTCTTT. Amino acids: CASSVAGGGSEAFF.

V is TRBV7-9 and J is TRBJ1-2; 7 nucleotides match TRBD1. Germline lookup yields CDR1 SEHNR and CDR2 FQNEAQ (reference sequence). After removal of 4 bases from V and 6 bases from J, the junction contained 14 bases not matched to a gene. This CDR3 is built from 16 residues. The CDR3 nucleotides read TGTGCCAGCAGCTCAACCGGGACAGCAAACATTAATGGCTACACCTTC. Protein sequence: CASSSTGTANINGYTF.

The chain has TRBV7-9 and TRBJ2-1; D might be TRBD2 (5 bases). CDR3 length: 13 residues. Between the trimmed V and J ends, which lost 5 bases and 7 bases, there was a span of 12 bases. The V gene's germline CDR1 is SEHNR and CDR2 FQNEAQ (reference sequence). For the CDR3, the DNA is TGTGCCAGCAGCCGCATTGAGCGGAATGAGCAGTTCTTC. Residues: CASSRIERNEQFF.

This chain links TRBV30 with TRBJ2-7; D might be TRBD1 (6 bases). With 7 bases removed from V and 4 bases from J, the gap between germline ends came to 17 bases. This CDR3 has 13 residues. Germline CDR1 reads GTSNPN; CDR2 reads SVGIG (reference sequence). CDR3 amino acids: CALIDRYRYEQYF. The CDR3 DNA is TGTGCCTTGATAGACAGGTACCGTTACGAGCAGTACTTC.

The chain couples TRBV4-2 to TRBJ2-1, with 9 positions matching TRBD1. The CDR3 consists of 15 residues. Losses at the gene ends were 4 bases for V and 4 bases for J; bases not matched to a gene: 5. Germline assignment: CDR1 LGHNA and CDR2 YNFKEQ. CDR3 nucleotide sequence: TGTGCCAGCAGCCCCCCGGGACAGGGATACAATGAGCAGTTCTTC. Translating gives CASSPPGQGYNEQFF.

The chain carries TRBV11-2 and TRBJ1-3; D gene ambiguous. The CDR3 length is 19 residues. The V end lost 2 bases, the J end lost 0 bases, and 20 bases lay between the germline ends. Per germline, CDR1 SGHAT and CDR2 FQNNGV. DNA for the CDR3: TGTGCCAGCAGCTTAAACGACCCCAGAGGCTCCTACTCTGGAAACACCATATATTTT. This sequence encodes CASSLNDPRGSYSGNTIYF.

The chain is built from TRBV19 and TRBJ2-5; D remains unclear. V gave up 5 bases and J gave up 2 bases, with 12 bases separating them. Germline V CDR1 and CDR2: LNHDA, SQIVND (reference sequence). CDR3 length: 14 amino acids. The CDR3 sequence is CASSSPADQETQYF. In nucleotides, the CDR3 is TGTGCCAGTAGTTCCCCCGCAGATCAAGAGACCCAGTACTTC.

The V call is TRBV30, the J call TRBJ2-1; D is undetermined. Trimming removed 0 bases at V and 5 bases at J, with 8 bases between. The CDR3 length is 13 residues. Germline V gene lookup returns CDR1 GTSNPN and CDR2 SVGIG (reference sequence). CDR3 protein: CAWSVRVNNEQFF. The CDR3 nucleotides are TGTGCCTGGAGTGTACGGGTAAACAATGAGCAGTTCTTC.

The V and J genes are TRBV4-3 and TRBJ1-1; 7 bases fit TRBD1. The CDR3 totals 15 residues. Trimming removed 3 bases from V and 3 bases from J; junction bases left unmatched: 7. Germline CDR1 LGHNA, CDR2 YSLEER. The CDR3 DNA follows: TGCGCCAGCAGCCAGGGGGACAGAGAAGACACTGAAGCTTTCTTT. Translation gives CASSQGDREDTEAFF.

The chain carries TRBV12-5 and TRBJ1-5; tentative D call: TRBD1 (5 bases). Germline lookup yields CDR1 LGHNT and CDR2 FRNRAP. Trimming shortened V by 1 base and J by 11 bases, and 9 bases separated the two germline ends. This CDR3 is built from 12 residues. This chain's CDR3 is CASGLEIGAQHF. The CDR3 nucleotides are TGTGCTAGTGGTTTGGAAATAGGGGCCCAGCATTTT.

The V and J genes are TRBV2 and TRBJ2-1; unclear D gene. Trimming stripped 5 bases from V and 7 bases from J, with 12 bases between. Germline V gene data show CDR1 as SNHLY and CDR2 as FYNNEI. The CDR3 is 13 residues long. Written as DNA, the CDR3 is TGTGCCAGCAGTACCGAGGAGTGGAATGAGCAGTTCTTC. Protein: CASSTEEWNEQFF.

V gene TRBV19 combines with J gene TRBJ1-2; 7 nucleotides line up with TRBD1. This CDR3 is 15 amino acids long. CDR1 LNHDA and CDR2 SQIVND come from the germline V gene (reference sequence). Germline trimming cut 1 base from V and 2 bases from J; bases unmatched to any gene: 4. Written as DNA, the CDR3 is TGTGCCAGTAGTATAGGGGCCAGGGGGAACTATGGCTACACCTTC. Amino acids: CASSIGARGNYGYTF.